A single T cell receptor beta chain is shown here with its context. This clonotype occurred once. The antigen it binds to is not known. No quality values exist for individual bases; no much larger clone is one base distant. Evidence from one read is weak. This entry belongs to a study of CD8 T cells in Susac syndrome (dated by TCRdb to about 2019). Turning to the overall study: The study used repertoire sequencing to test whether antigen drove CD8+ T cell activation and differentiation in Susac syndrome. The study compared CD8+ T cell repertoire clonality among 12 healthy donors, roughly 14 Susac syndrome patients and about 16 multiple sclerosis patients. Results the study describes overall, beyond this receptor: The study acknowledged that relatively few individuals were included in the TCR sequencing and HLA analysis.

In the germline V gene (reference sequence), CDR1 corresponds to SEHNR and CDR2 to FQNEAQ. From cysteine to phenylalanine, the CDR3 is 15 amino acids long. The read is trimmed to its CDR3 DNA, 45 bases read in frame from base 1. Germline trimming amounts to 3 bases on V and 6 bases on J, with 8 as the count of junction bases outside the gene matches. Peripheral blood CD8+ and CD4+ T cells from healthy donors, Susac syndrome patients and multiple sclerosis patients were profiled by high-throughput TCR beta sequencing. Multiple sclerosis controls were treatment-naive patients with stable or active relapsing-remitting disease fulfilling revised McDonald criteria. Bulk CD8+ and CD4+ T cells were purified magnetically by negative isolation, whereas CD8+ TEMRA cells were enriched by FACS. Blood was drawn into EDTA tubes, processed within 24 hours, and PBMCs were isolated by density gradient centrifugation. PBMCs intended for TCR sequencing were cryopreserved in liquid nitrogen and thawed later in a water bath at 37 degrees C. A purity of at least 90% was achieved for sorted or isolated CD4+, CD8+ and CD8+ TEMRA cells.

RNA was extracted using the RNeasy kit, and roughly 0.45 to 1 microgram was reverse transcribed with random hexamers. The immunoSEQ multiplex PCR assay, covering 54 Vbeta and 13 Jbeta segments, was used to amplify TCR beta CDR3 regions. PCR amplification bias was corrected using a synthetic template baseline for primer optimization and computational correction. The authors' analysis ran thus. Reads were assigned to V, D and J genes according to IMGT and analyzed in immunoSEQ Analyzer, with only productive sequences retained. Clonality was calculated as one minus the Shannon entropy normalized by log2 of the number of productive unique sequences. Public and private clones were assessed among the 100 most prevalent clones of each patient and control. Clones were defined as Susac-specific if absent from the healthy and MS cohorts, from 1052 published viral clones and from other ImmuneACCESS disease sequences. The public reads were run again by TCRdb, first through fastp at Q25 and then through MiXCR, and only productive beta chains were kept. Identical CDR3 protein sequences are pooled into one entry, listed with their most common genes and DNA. TCRdb, not the authors, supplied the V and J calls. The sample records about 430,000 distinct CDR3 sequences, more than 80% of which are singletons. The ten top clones hold about 0.12% of the sample.

The rearranged chain carries TRBV7-9 and TRBJ2-7; TRBD2 lines up with 10 middle nucleotides. The sequence was collected from a human donor with multiple sclerosis. Source material: CD8+ T cells from PBMCs. The CDR3 loop reads CASSFGSGRQSEQYF. The bases read TGTGCCAGCAGCTTTGGTAGCGGGAGGCAATCCGAGCAGTACTTC.